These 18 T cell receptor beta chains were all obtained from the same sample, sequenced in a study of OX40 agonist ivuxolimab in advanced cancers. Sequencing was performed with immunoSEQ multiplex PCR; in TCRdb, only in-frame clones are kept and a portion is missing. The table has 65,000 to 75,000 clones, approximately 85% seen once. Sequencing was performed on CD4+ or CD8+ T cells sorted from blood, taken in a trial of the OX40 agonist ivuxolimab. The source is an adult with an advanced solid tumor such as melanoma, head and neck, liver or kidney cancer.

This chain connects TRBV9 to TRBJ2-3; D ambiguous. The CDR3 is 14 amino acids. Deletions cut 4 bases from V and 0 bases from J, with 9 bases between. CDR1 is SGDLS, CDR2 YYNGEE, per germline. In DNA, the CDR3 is TGTGCCAGCAGCCCCCATTCTAGCACAGATACGCAGTATTTT. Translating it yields CASSPHSSTDTQYF.

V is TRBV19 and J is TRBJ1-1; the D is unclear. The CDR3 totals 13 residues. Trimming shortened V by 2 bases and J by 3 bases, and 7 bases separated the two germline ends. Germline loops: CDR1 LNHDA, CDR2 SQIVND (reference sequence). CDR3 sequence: CASSIPRYTEAFF. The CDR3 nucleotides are TGTGCCAGTAGTATACCCAGGTACACTGAAGCTTTCTTT.

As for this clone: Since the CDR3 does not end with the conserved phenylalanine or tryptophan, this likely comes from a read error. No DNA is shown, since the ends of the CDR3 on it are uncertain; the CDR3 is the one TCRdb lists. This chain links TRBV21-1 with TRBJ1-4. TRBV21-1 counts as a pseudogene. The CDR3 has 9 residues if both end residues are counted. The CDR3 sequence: CASSSGQGL.

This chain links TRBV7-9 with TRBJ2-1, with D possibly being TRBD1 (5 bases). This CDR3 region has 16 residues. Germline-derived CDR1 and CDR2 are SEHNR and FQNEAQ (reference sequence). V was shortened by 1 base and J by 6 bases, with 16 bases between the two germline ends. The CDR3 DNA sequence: TGTGCCAGCAGCTTAGAGGGGCCCCTTCGCCTCAATGAGCAGTTCTTC. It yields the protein CASSLEGPLRLNEQFF.

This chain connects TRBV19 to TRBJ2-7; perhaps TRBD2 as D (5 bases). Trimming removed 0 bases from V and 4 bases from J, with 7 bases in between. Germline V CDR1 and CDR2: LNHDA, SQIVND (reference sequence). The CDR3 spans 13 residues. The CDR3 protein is CASSIDRDYEQYF. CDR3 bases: TGTGCCAGTAGTATAGATCGGGATTACGAGCAGTACTTC.

CDR3 coding DNA: TGCGCCAGCAGCGCCCTGACAGGGCAGGCTGAAGCTTTCTTT. Protein sequence: CASSALTGQAEAFF. The chain recombines TRBV5-1 with TRBJ1-1; 7 bases match TRBD1. V shed 4 bases, J shed 6 bases, and the junction held 9 bases outside the gene matches. Germline CDR1 and CDR2: SGHRS and YFSETQ. This CDR3 comprises 14 residues.

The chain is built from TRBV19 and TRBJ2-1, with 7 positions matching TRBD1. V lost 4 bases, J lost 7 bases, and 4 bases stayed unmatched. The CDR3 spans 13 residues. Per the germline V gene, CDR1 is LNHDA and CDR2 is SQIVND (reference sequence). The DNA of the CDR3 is TGTGCCAGTAGTAGATCACAGGGGAATGAGCAGTTCTTC. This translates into CASSRSQGNEQFF.

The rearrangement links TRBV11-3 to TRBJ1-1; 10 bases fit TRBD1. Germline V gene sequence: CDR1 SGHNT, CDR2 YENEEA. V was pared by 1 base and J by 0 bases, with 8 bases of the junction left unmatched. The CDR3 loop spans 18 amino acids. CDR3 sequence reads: CASSLGVGTGALNTEAFF. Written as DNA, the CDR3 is TGTGCCAGCAGCTTAGGGGTAGGGACAGGGGCCCTGAACACTGAAGCTTTCTTT. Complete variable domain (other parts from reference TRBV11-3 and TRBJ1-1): EAGVVQSPRYKIIEKKQPVAFWCNPISGHNTLYWYLQNLGQGPELLIRYENEEAVDDSQLPKDRFSAERLKGVDSTLKIQPAELGDSAVYLCASSLGVGTGALNTEAFFGQGTRLTVV.

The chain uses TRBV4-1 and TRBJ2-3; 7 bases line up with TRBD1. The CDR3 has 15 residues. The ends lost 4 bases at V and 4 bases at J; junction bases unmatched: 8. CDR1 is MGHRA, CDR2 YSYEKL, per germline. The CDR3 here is CASSPQGPYADTQYF. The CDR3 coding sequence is TGCGCCAGCAGCCCACAGGGGCCATACGCAGATACGCAGTATTTT.

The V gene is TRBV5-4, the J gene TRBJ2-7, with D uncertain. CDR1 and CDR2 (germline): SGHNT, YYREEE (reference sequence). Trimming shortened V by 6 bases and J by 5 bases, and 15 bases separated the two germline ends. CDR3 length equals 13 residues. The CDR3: CASTLKGAHEQYF. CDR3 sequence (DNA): TGTGCCAGCACCCTGAAAGGCGCTCACGAGCAGTACTTC.

The CDR3 coding sequence is TGTGCCAGCAGTTTTAGGGCAACCTGGGACACTGAAGCTTTCTTT. It specifies CASSFRATWDTEAFF. The V gene is TRBV27, the J gene TRBJ1-1; no reliable D call. This CDR3 is built from 15 residues. Germline V gives CDR1 MNHEY, CDR2 SMNVEV (reference sequence). Trimming took 3 bases from V and 3 from J, leaving 14 bases between them.

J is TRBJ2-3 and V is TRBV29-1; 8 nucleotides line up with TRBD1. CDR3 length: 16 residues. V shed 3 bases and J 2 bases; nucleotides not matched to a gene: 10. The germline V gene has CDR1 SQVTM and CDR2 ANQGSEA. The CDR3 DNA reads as TGCAGCGTTGACCGAAACGACAGGGGAAACACAGATACGCAGTATTTT. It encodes CSVDRNDRGNTDTQYF.

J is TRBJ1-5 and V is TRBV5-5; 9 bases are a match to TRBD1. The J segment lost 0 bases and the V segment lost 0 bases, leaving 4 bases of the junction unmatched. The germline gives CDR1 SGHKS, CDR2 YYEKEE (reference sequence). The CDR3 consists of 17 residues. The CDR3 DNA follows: TGTGCCAGCAGCTTGGTCGACAGGGGGTATAGCAATCAGCCCCAGCATTTT. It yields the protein CASSLVDRGYSNQPQHF.

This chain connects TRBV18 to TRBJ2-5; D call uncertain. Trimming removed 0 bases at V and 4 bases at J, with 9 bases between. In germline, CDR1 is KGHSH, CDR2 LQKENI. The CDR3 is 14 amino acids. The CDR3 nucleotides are TGTGCCAGCTCACCACCGTCCGGATCAGAGACCCAGTACTTC. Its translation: CASSPPSGSETQYF.

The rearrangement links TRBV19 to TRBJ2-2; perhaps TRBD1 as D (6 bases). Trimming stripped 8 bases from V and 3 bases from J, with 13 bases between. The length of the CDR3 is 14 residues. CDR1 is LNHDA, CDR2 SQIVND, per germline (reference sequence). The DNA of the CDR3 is TGTGCCAGTCGAAAGGGGGTCGACACCGGGGAGCTGTTTTTT. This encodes CASRKGVDTGELFF.

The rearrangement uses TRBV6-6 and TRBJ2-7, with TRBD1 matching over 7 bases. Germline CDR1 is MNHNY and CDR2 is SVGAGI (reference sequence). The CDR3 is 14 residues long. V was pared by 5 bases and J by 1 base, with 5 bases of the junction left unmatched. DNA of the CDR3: TGTGCCAGCAGTCGAGGGGGCGAATCCTACGAGCAGTACTTC. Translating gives CASSRGGESYEQYF.

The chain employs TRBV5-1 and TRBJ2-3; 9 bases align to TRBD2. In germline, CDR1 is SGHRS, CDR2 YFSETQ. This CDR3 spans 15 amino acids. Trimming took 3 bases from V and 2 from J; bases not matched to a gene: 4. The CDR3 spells CASSSTSGYTDTQYF. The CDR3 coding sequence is TGCGCCAGCAGCTCGACTAGCGGTTACACAGATACGCAGTATTTT. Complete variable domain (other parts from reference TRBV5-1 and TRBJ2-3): KAGVTQTPRYLIKTRGQQVTLSCSPISGHRSVSWYQQTPGQGLQFLFEYFSETQRNKGNFPGRFSGRQFSNSRSEMNVSTLELGDSALYLCASSSTSGYTDTQYFGPGTRLTVL.

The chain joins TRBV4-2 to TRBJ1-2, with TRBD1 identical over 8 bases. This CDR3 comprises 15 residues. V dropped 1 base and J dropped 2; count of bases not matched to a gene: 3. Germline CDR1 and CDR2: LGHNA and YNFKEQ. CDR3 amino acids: CASSQADRGNYGYTF. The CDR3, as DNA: TGTGCCAGCAGCCAAGCAGACAGGGGAAACTATGGCTACACCTTC.